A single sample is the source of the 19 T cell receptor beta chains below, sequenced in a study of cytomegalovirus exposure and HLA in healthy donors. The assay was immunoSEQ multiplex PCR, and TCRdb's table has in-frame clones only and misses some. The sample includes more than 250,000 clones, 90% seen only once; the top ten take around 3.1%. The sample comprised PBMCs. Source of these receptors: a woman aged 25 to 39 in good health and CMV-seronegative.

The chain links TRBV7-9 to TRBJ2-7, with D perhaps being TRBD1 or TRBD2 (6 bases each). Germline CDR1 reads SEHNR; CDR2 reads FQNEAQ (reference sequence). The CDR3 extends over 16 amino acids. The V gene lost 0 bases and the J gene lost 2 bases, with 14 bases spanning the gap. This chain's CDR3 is CASSLAGGTNTYEQYF. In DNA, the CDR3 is TGTGCCAGCAGCTTAGCCGGCGGGACAAATACCTACGAGCAGTACTTC.

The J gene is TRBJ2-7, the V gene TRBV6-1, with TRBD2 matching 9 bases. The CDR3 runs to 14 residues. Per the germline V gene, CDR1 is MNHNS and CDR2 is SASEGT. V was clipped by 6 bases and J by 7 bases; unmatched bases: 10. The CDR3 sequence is CASSPGLAWREQYF. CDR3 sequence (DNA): TGTGCCAGCAGCCCGGGACTAGCCTGGCGGGAGCAGTACTTC.

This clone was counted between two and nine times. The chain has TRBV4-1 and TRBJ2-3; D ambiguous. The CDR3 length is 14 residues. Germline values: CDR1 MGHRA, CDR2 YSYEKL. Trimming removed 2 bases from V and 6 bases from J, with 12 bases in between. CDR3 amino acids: CASSQTRSWDTQYF. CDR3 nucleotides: TGCGCCAGCAGCCAAACCCGGAGTTGGGATACGCAGTATTTT.

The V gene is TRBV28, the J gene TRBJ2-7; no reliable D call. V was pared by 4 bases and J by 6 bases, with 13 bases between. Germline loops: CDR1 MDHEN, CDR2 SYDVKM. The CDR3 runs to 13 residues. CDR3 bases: TGTGCCAGCAGTTCGGGCGCAGATCCCGAGCAGTACTTC. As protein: CASSSGADPEQYF.

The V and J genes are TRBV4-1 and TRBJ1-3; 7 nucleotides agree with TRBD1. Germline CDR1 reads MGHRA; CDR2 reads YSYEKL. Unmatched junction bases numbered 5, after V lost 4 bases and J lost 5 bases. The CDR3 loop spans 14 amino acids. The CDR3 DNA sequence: TGCGCCAGCAGCCCTTCGACAGGGAGAAACACCATATATTTT. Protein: CASSPSTGRNTIYF.

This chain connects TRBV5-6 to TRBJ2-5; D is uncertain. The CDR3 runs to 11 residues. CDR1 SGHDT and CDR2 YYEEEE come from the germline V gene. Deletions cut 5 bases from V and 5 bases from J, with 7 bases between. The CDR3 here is CASSFIETQYF. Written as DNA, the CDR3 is TGTGCCAGCAGTTTCATCGAGACCCAGTACTTC.

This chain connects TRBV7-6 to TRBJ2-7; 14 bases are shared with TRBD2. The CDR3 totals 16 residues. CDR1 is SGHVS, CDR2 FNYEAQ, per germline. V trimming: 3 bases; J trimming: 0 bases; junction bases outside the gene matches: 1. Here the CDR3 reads CASSFGTSGSSYEQYF. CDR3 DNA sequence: TGTGCCAGCAGCTTCGGGACTAGCGGGAGCTCCTACGAGCAGTACTTC.

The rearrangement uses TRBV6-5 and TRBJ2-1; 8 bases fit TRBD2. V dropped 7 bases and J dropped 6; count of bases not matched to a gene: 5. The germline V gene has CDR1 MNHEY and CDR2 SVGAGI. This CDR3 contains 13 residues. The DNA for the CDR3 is TGTGCCAGCACCGGGCGGGAGGTCAATGAGCAGTTCTTC. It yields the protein CASTGREVNEQFF.

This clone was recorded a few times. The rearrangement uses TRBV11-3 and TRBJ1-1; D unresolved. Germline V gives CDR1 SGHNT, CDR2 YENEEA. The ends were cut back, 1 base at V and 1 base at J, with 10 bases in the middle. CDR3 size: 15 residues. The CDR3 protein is CASSLADTENTEAFF. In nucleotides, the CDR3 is TGTGCCAGCAGCTTAGCCGACACAGAGAACACTGAAGCTTTCTTT.

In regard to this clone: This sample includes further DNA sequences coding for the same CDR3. The CDR3: CASRGDTGELFF. Written as DNA, the CDR3 is TGTGCCAGCAGGGGAGACACCGGGGAGCTGTTTTTT. V usage is TRBV7-3 and J usage is TRBJ2-2; D possibly corresponds to TRBD2 (5 bases). Germline V gene data show CDR1 as SGHTA and CDR2 as FQGTGA. V lost 6 bases to trimming and J lost 3 bases, with 5 bases between them. The CDR3 totals 12 residues. The variable domain in full, completed from reference TRBV7-3 and TRBJ2-2, reads GAGVSQTPSNKVTEKGKYVELRCDPISGHTALYWYRQSLGQGPEFLIYFQGTGAADDSGLPNDRFFAVRPEGSVSTLKIQRTERGDSAVYLCASRGDTGELFFGEGSRLTVL.

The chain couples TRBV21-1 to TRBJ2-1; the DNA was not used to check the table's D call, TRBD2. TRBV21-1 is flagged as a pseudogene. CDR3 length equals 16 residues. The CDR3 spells CASSKVAQGGNNEQFF. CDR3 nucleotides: TGTGCCAGCAGCAAAGTTGCACAGGGAGGGAACAATGAGCAGTTCTTC.

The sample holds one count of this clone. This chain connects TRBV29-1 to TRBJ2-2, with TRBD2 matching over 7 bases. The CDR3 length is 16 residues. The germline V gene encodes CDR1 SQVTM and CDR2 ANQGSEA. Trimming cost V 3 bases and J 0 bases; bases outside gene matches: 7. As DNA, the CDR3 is TGCAGCGTTGAGGACCCGAGCGGGACGAACACCGGGGAGCTGTTTTTT. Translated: CSVEDPSGTNTGELFF.

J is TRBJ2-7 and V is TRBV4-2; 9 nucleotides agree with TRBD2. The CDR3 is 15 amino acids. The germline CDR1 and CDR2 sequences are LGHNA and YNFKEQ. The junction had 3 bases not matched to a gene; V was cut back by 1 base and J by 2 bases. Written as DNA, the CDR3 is TGTGCCAGCAGCCAAGTCCCTAGCGGGACCTACGAGCAGTACTTC. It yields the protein CASSQVPSGTYEQYF.

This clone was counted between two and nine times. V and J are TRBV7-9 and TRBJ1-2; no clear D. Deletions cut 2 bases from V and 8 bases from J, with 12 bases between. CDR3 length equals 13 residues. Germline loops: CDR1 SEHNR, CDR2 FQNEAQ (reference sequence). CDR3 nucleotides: TGTGCCAGCAGCTTACTAAGTGCGGGCGGCTACACCTTC. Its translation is CASSLLSAGGYTF.

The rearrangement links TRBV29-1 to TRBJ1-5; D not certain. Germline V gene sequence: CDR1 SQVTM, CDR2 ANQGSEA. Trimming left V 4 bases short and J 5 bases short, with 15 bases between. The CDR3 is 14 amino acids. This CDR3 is CSVVDQDYHQPQHF. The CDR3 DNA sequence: TGCAGCGTTGTCGATCAGGACTATCATCAGCCCCAGCATTTT. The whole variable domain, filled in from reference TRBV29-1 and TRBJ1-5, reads SAVISQKPSRDICQRGTSLTIQCQVDSQVTMMFWYRQQPGQSLTLIATANQGSEATYESGFVIDKFPISRPNLTFSTLTVSNMSPEDSSIYLCSVVDQDYHQPQHFGDGTRLSIL.

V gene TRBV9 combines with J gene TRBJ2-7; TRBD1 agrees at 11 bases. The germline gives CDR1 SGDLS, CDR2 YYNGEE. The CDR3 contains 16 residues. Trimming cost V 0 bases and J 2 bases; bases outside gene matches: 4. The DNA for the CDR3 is TGTGCCAGCAGCGTAGGAGGGACAGGGGGGACCTACGAGCAGTACTTC. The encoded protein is CASSVGGTGGTYEQYF. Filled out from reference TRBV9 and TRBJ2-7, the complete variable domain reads DSGVTQTPKHLITATGQRVTLRCSPRSGDLSVYWYQQSLDQGLQFLIQYYNGEERAKGNILERFSAQQFPDLHSELNLSSLELGDSALYFCASSVGGTGGTYEQYFGPGTRLTVT.

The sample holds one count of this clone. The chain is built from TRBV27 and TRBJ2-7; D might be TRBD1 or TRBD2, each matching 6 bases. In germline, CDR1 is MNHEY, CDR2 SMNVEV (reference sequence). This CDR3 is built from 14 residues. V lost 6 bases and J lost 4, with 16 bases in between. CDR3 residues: CASSSAGDSYEQYF. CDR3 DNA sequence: TGTGCCAGCAGCAGCGCAGGGGACTCGTACGAGCAGTACTTC.

The CDR3 loop reads CASSGTGTGVYEQYF. CDR3 DNA: TGTGCCAGCAGTGGGACCGGGACAGGGGTCTACGAGCAGTACTTC. The chain couples TRBV6-5 to TRBJ2-7; 10 bases are a match to TRBD1. Germline CDR1 MNHEY, CDR2 SVGAGI. The CDR3 covers 15 residues. V lost 5 bases to trimming and J lost 3 bases; unmatched junction nucleotides: 7.

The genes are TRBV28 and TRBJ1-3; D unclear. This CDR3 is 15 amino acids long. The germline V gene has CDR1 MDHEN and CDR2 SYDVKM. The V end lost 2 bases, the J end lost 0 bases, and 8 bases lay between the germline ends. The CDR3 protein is CASSLIAISGNTIYF. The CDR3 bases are TGTGCCAGCAGTTTAATTGCGATCTCTGGAAACACCATATATTTT.